The 5 T cell receptor beta chains listed next were all sequenced from one sample in a study of T cell changes during pregnancy in multiple sclerosis. The repertoire was sequenced with immunoSEQ multiplex PCR; TCRdb's copy has only in-frame clones and lacks some. Of approximately 50,000 clones listed, approximately 91% were seen once; the top ten hold around 1.3%. The sample here was peripheral blood, taken in the second trimester of pregnancy. Source of these receptors: a female donor with multiple sclerosis, enrolled in a pregnancy study.

This chain uses TRBV10-3 with TRBJ2-5; possibly TRBD1 for D (5 bases). The V gene lost 6 bases and the J gene lost 5 bases, with 16 bases spanning the gap. CDR1 ENHRY and CDR2 SYGVKD come from the germline V gene. This CDR3 spans 14 amino acids. The CDR3 loop is CAIRDTGTVETQYF. The DNA for the CDR3 is TGTGCCATCAGGGACACCGGCACGGTGGAGACCCAGTACTTC.

The chain links TRBV5-4 to TRBJ2-1; perhaps TRBD1 as D (6 bases). The CDR3 has 18 amino acids. The germline gives CDR1 SGHNT, CDR2 YYREEE (reference sequence). V lost 6 bases, J lost 6 bases, and 28 bases lay in between. The CDR3: CASTTWGQPFLVRNEQFF. DNA for the CDR3: TGTGCCAGCACCACTTGGGGACAACCGTTTTTGGTTCGCAATGAGCAGTTCTTC.

This clone has only one observation. The CDR3 DNA follows: TGTGCCAGCAGCCCCCGGGGATTGGGGGGTAAAGAGCAGTACTTC. This codes for CASSPRGLGGKEQYF. The rearrangement links TRBV6-5 to TRBJ2-7; the D gene is possibly TRBD2 (6 bases). Germline CDR1 is MNHEY and CDR2 is SVGAGI. The CDR3 is 15 residues long. Trimming took 6 bases from V and 7 from J, leaving 22 bases between them.

The chain has TRBV5-4 and TRBJ2-3; tentatively, D is TRBD2 (5 bases). Germline V CDR1 and CDR2: SGHNT, YYREEE (reference sequence). The germline V and J ends were trimmed by 0 bases and 6 bases, with 11 bases remaining between them. The CDR3 has 14 residues. The CDR3 DNA sequence: TGTGCCAGCAGCTTGGAAGGACCGGGGGATACGCAGTATTTT. It specifies CASSLEGPGDTQYF.

This clone was seen once. The chain employs TRBV4-1 and TRBJ2-1; 8 bases are shared with TRBD2. CDR3 length equals 16 residues. Per the germline V gene, CDR1 is MGHRA and CDR2 is YSYEKL. V shed 4 bases and J 6 bases; nucleotides not matched to a gene: 11. This CDR3 reads CASSPRAGGAGNEQFF. In DNA, the CDR3 is TGCGCCAGCAGCCCCCGGGCGGGGGGCGCGGGCAATGAGCAGTTCTTC.